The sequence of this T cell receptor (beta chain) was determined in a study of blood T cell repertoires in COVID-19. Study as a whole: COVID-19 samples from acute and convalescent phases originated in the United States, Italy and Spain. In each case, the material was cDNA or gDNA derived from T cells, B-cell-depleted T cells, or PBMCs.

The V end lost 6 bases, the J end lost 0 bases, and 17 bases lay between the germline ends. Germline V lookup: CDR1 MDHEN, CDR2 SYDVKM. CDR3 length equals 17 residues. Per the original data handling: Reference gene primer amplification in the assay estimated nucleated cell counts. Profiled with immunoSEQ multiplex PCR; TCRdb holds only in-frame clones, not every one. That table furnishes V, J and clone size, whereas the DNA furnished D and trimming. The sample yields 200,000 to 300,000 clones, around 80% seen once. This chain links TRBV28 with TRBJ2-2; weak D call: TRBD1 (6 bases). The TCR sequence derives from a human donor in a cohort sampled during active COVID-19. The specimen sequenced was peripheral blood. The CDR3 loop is CASRPGDTFANTGELFF. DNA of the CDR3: TGTGCCAGCAGGCCAGGGGACACGTTCGCGAACACCGGGGAGCTGTTTTTT.